Following are 9 T cell receptor beta chains from one sample sequenced in a study of CD8 T cells in ankylosing spondylitis. In TCRdb, the 5' RACE reads were re-called with MiXCR into one record per CDR3 protein. The top ten hold 6.6% of the sample, which has about 200,000 distinct CDR3 sequences, around 24% seen once. The sequencing sample was made of blood, either unsorted or a sorted T cell fraction (not recorded which). All receptors derive from a male donor with ankylosing spondylitis or in good health (not recorded which).

This clonotype has ten or more counts. V usage is TRBV5-1 and J usage is TRBJ2-1; tentative D call: TRBD2 (5 bases). The CDR3 has 15 amino acids. Trimming took off 4 bases at V and 0 bases at J, with 11 bases between the two ends. In germline, CDR1 is SGHRS, CDR2 YFSETQ. CDR3 sequence (DNA): TGCGCCAGCAGCGTTCTAGCAGACTCCTACAATGAGCAGTTCTTC. Amino acid sequence: CASSVLADSYNEQFF.

In its sample, this clonotype was seen a few times. This rearrangement joins TRBV7-8 to TRBJ2-1, with 9 bases identical to TRBD2. Germline V gene sequence: CDR1 SGHVS, CDR2 FQNEAQ. V lost 1 base to trimming and J lost 4 bases; unmatched junction nucleotides: 5. The CDR3 has 16 residues. The CDR3 is CASSLGTSGYYNEQFF. CDR3 nucleotides: TGTGCCAGCAGCTTAGGAACTAGCGGGTATTACAATGAGCAGTTCTTC.

This clonotype was seen repeatedly, ten times or more. The genes are TRBV5-1 and TRBJ2-2; 8 bases agree with TRBD1. With V trimmed by 2 bases and J by 5 bases, 5 bases remained unmatched. The V gene's germline CDR1 is SGHRS and CDR2 YFSETQ. CDR3 length equals 15 residues. CDR3 coding DNA: TGCGCCAGCAGCTTCAGGGGGCAGGAAACCGGGGAGCTGTTTTTT. Translated: CASSFRGQETGELFF.

This clonotype appeared a single time. The chain links TRBV29-1 to TRBJ2-7, with TRBD2 matching over 8 bases. This CDR3 is built from 13 residues. CDR1 SQVTM and CDR2 ANQGSEA come from the germline V gene. J was trimmed by 2 bases and V by 5 bases; bases with no gene match: 5. The CDR3 nucleotides are TGCAGCGTTCTCACTAGCGGAACCTACGAGCAGTACTTC. This translates into CSVLTSGTYEQYF.

This clonotype was recorded many times. This chain joins TRBV28 and TRBJ2-2, with TRBD2 as a possible D gene (5 bases). Between the trimmed V and J ends, which lost 7 bases and 3 bases, there was a span of 12 bases. Germline V lookup: CDR1 MDHEN, CDR2 SYDVKM. The CDR3 runs to 14 residues. CDR3 DNA sequence: TGTGCCAGCACCCGGGGAAGAGACACCGGGGAGCTGTTTTTT. Its protein product is CASTRGRDTGELFF. The entire variable domain, with the rest obtained from reference TRBV28 and TRBJ2-2, is as follows: DVKVTQSSRYLVKRTGEKVFLECVQDMDHENMFWYRQDPGLGLRLIYFSYDVKMKEKGDIPEGYSVSREKKERFSLILESASTNQTSMYLCASTRGRDTGELFFGEGSRLTVL.

This clonotype showed up just a few times. This sequence joins TRBV6-2 or TRBV6-3 and TRBJ1-1; unclear D gene. The V end lost 4 bases, the J end lost 0 bases, and 18 bases lay between the germline ends. The V gene's germline CDR1 is MNHEY and CDR2 SVGEGT. The CDR3 length is 17 residues. CDR3 DNA sequence: TGTGCCAGCAGTTTTACAAGGTCAGCGGTGATGAACACTGAAGCTTTCTTT. It is translated as CASSFTRSAVMNTEAFF.

V is TRBV3-1 and J is TRBJ2-1; a weak D match, TRBD1 (6 bases). V lost 4 bases and J lost 1, with 11 bases in between. There are 15 residues in the CDR3. Germline CDR1 LGHDT, CDR2 YNNKEL (reference sequence). The CDR3 protein is CASSLDSLSYNEQFF. CDR3 in DNA: TGTGCCAGCAGCCTGGACAGCCTATCCTACAATGAGCAGTTCTTC.

At least ten counts were recorded for this clonotype. The chain recombines TRBV20-1 with TRBJ1-5, with D unclear. Germline CDR1 is DFQATT and CDR2 is SNEGSKA (reference sequence). This CDR3 comprises 13 residues. Trimming took 0 bases from V and 3 from J, leaving 6 bases between them. Here the CDR3 DNA reads TGCAGTGCTAGAGAGGGCACCAATCAGCCCCAGCATTTT. Protein: CSAREGTNQPQHF.

This clonotype appeared many times. This chain joins TRBV7-6 and TRBJ1-1; unclear D gene. The CDR3 is 14 residues long. The germline V and J ends were trimmed by 5 bases and 1 base, with 11 bases remaining between them. CDR1 and CDR2 from the germline V gene are SGHVS and FNYEAQ. Here the CDR3 DNA reads TGTGCCAGCAGCGACCGGCCCCAGAACACTGAAGCTTTCTTT. Residues: CASSDRPQNTEAFF.